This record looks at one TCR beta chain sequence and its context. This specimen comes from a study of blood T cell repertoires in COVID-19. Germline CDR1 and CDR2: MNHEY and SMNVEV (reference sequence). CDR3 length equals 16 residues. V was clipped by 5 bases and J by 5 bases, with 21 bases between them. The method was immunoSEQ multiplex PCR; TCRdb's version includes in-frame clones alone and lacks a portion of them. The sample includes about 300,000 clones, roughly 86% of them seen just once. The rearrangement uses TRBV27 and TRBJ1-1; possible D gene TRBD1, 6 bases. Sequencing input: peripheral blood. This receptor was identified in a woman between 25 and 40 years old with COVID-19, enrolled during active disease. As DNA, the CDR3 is TGTGCCAGCAGTCCTCTTTTGGGGGGGCTTCGGACTGAAGCTTTCTTT. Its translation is CASSPLLGGLRTEAFF.